This T cell receptor (beta chain) was recovered during a study of OX40 agonist ivuxolimab in advanced cancers. Across the study: Participants could have had prior anti-PD-1, anti-PD-L1 or anti-CTLA-4 therapy, and approximately 40% had some.

The V gene end was trimmed by 1 base and the J gene end by 5 bases; junction bases not matched to a gene: 4. CDR1 is SGHRS, CDR2 YFSETQ, per germline. The CDR3 is 15 residues long. Clones were sequenced by immunoSEQ multiplex PCR, and TCRdb holds only the in-frame ones, with some missing. Among over 55,000 clones listed, about 81% were seen once. The chain combines TRBV5-1 with TRBJ1-5, with 9 bases matching TRBD1. The sample was CD4+ or CD8+ T cells sorted from blood, taken in a trial of the OX40 agonist ivuxolimab. This receptor was identified in an adult with an advanced solid tumor such as melanoma, head and neck, liver or kidney cancer. The CDR3 sequence: CASSLMGDRDQPQHF. DNA for the CDR3: TGCGCCAGCAGCTTGATGGGGGACAGGGATCAGCCCCAGCATTTT.